This T cell receptor (beta chain) is drawn from a study of blood T cells in healthy people across ages. As for this clonotype: The antigen is not known. This may stem from a read error, because a much larger clone lies one nucleotide away.

Study-wide results and limits: A strong correlation was found between TCR beta diversity and the percentage of naive T cells.

A second PCR of about 7 to 12 cycles used a sample-barcoded 5' primer and a J-beta primer mix. Each CDR3 protein is one row after TCRdb ran MiXCR on the 5' RACE reads. This sample has about 830,000 distinct CDR3 sequences; 62% occur once, and the top ten carry around a quarter. Germline values: CDR1 MNHEY, CDR2 SVGAGI. The CDR3 runs to 12 residues. The chain employs TRBV6-5 and TRBJ2-5; D gene ambiguous. What was sequenced was blood. The source of this sequence is a man aged 25 to 40 in good health. In DNA, the CDR3 is TGTGTCAGCAAGGTTGGGGAAGAGACCCAGTACTTC. It codes for CVSKVGEETQYF.